The clone carrying this T cell receptor beta chain was detected ten times or more. No antigen is known for it. From the multiplex PCR reads, TCRdb called clonotypes with MiXCR, one entry per CDR3 protein. Of 20,000 or so distinct CDR3 sequences listed, roughly 44% are singletons. The sample belongs to a study of breast tumors, draining lymph nodes, adjacent tissues. Overall study results and limits: Tumor T cell lymph node origin was a supported hypothesis, not proven. The data were judged consistent with most tumor T cells coming from lymph node and expanding in tumor. Compared with basal-like, luminal-like tumors shared significantly more repertoire with nontumor tissue. Compared with lymph nodes, tumors were less diverse; compared with nontumor tissue, more.

This CDR3 spans 17 amino acids. Trimming at V came to 0 bases and at J to 1 base, leaving 6 bases not matched to a gene. Germline CDR1 reads SGHKS; CDR2 reads YYEKEE (reference sequence). Material: breast tumor tissue. This chain links TRBV5-5 with TRBJ2-5, with 10 bases lining up with TRBD2. The sequence derives from a female donor with breast cancer. Some clones in this sample may be carry-over from other donors' samples. The CDR3 reads CASSLGLAGQLQETQYF. As DNA, the CDR3 is TGTGCCAGCAGCTTGGGACTAGCGGGTCAACTCCAAGAGACCCAGTACTTC.